Listed below are T cell receptor beta chains from one sample, sequenced in a study of T cell responses to AZD1222 COVID-19 vaccine. TCRdb's copy holds only in-frame clones and misses some; the assay was immunoSEQ multiplex PCR. Of some 130,000 clones in the sample, about 93% were seen once. This specimen consisted of peripheral blood, obtained on day 0 of AZD1222 vaccination. These receptors were collected from an adult in good health. Both conserved end residues are trimmed from each CDR3. Fields, in order: V gene, J gene, CDR3 protein.

v_call: TRBV5-4
j_call: TRBJ2-1
cdr3_aa: ASSFGFSGGFYNEQF

v_call: TRBV6-5
j_call: TRBJ1-2
cdr3_aa: ASSYSVLDYGYT

v_call: TRBV30
j_call: TRBJ1-1
cdr3_aa: AWSLGGNTEAF

v_call: TRBV4-1
j_call: TRBJ2-7
cdr3_aa: ASSPRTDPYEQY

v_call: TRBV27
j_call: TRBJ2-7
cdr3_aa: ASSNRQGAYEQY

v_call: TRBV29-1
j_call: TRBJ2-1
cdr3_aa: SVDPNGTGGGEQF

v_call: TRBV10-1
j_call: TRBJ2-7
cdr3_aa: ASSEARGTAPDEQY

v_call: TRBV18
j_call: TRBJ1-5
cdr3_aa: ASSLGQGNQPQH

v_call: TRBV27
j_call: TRBJ2-1
cdr3_aa: ASSSLLPREQF

v_call: TRBV27
j_call: TRBJ1-5
cdr3_aa: ASSLEPVNQPQH

v_call: TRBV5-1
j_call: TRBJ1-1
cdr3_aa: ASGQVNTEAF

v_call: TRBV7-3
j_call: TRBJ2-3
cdr3_aa: ASSLTFLDTQY

v_call: TRBV20-1
j_call: TRBJ1-3
cdr3_aa: SASAPPRRRGISGNTIY

v_call: TRBV27
j_call: TRBJ2-7
cdr3_aa: ASSRTGPYEQY

v_call: TRBV6-4
j_call: TRBJ2-1
cdr3_aa: ASSDPSLGNEQF

v_call: TRBV7-6
j_call: TRBJ1-2
cdr3_aa: ASSLAAGNSVGYT

v_call: TRBV19
j_call: TRBJ1-5
cdr3_aa: ASSILGRRNQPQH

v_call: TRBV19
j_call: TRBJ2-6
cdr3_aa: ASHTGSGANVLT

v_call: TRBV29-1
j_call: TRBJ1-3
cdr3_aa: SAGLGHSGNTIY

v_call: TRBV7-9
j_call: TRBJ2-1
cdr3_aa: ASSPLDRPYNEQF

v_call: TRBV6-2/TRBV6-3
j_call: TRBJ1-1
cdr3_aa: ASSHRAPEAF

v_call: TRBV7-2
j_call: TRBJ2-1
cdr3_aa: ASSRGVGEF